This T cell receptor (beta chain) is drawn from a study of radiotherapy plus CTLA-4 blockade in lung cancer. For the study at large: Objective responses arose in around a sixth of patients, and approximately 28% experienced disease control.

The study's findings and limits: Best predicting response, reportedly, were early blood T cell clone dynamics, with interferon-beta. Some TCR clones had been derived from tumors. These clones expanded in peripheral blood after radiotherapy plus ipilimumab.

Focal radiation and CTLA-4 blockade (ipilimumab) were tested in chemo-refractory metastatic non-small-cell lung cancer patients. For this clone: The antigen is not known.

CDR3 length: 15 residues. V lost 4 bases and J 14 bases, leaving 24 bases between the germline ends. The germline V gene has CDR1 SGHRS and CDR2 YFSETQ. This table comes from immunoSEQ multiplex PCR, and its TCRdb copy is limited to in-frame clones, with some not included. The data contain around 130,000 clones, around 90% of them singletons. This TCR derives from a human donor with non-small cell lung cancer that progressed on radiotherapy plus ipilimumab. The chain has TRBV5-1 and TRBJ1-4; weak D call: TRBD1 (5 bases). The sequenced sample was peripheral blood, obtained from a patient treated with radiotherapy plus ipilimumab. The CDR3 is CASSPGGGTHVRLFF. The CDR3 DNA follows: TGCGCCAGCAGCCCCGGGGGGGGTACTCATGTTCGGCTGTTTTTT. The variable domain in full, completed from reference TRBV5-1 and TRBJ1-4, reads KAGVTQTPRYLIKTRGQQVTLSCSPISGHRSVSWYQQTPGQGLQFLFEYFSETQRNKGNFPGRFSGRQFSNSRSEMNVSTLELGDSALYLCASSPGGGTHVRLFFGSGTQLSVL.